This T cell receptor (beta chain) was recovered during a study of T-cell memory formation after mild COVID-19. Germline values: CDR1 SQVTM, CDR2 ANQGSEA. This CDR3 contains 16 residues. Unmatched junction bases numbered 17, after V lost 4 bases and J lost 8 bases. TCRdb reanalysed the 5' RACE reads using MiXCR and keeps one entry per CDR3 protein. The sample includes 200,000 to 300,000 distinct CDR3 sequences, 15% to 20% seen only once; the top ten take around a fifth. Material: PBMCs or a T cell subset sorted from them (not recorded which). The sequence came from a young man who had mild COVID-19 (a few samples of this study predate the infection). Cell type and time point are not known. The V and J genes are TRBV29-1 and TRBJ1-3; 7 positions agree with TRBD1. The CDR3 loop reads CSVAGRWDSLTHTIYF. The CDR3 DNA reads as TGCAGCGTTGCCGGTCGGTGGGACAGCCTCACGCACACCATATATTTT.